The clone carrying this TCR beta chain was seen just once. Other DNA sequences in this sample translate to the same CDR3. The CDR3 has 14 amino acids. The germline gives CDR1 KGHDR, CDR2 SFDVKD. V was trimmed by 1 base and J by 5 bases, leaving 10 bases between them. This record comes from a study of blood T cell repertoires in COVID-19. For the study at large: PBMCs, B-cell-depleted T cells, or T cells provided the cDNA or gDNA that made up the material.

Sequencing was performed with immunoSEQ multiplex PCR; in TCRdb, only in-frame clones are kept and a portion is missing. The sample includes 250,000 to 350,000 clones, over 75% of them seen just once. The sequence was collected from a woman aged 55 to 70 with acute or convalescent COVID-19. Source material: peripheral blood. The chain couples TRBV24-1 to TRBJ2-5; D remains unclear. CDR3 DNA: TGTGCCACCAGTGATTTTCAAGGCAGGGAGACCCAGTACTTC. Amino acids: CATSDFQGRETQYF.